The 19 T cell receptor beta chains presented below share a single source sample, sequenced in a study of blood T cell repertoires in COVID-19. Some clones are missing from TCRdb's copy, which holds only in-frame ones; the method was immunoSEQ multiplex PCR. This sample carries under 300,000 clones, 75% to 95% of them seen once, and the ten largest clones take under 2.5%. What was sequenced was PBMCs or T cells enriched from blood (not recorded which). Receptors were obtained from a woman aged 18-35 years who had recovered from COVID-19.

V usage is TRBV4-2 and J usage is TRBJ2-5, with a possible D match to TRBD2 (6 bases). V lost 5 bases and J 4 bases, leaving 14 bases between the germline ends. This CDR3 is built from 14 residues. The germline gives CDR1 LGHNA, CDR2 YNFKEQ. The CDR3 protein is CASSSAGSGETQYF. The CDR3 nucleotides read TGTGCCAGCAGCTCCGCCGGGAGTGGAGAGACCCAGTACTTC.

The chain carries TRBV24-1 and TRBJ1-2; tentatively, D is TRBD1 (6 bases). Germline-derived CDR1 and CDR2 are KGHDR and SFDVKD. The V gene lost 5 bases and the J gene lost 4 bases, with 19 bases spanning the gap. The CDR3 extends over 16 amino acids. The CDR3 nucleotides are TGTGCCACCAGTGCTCCTACAGGGCGCGGAGTCTATGGCTACACCTTC. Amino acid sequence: CATSAPTGRGVYGYTF.

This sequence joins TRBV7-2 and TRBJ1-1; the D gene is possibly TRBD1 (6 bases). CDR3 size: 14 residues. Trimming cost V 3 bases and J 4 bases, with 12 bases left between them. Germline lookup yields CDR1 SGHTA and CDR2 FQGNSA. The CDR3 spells CASSFGGALTEAFF. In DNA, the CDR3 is TGTGCCAGCAGCTTTGGGGGGGCGCTCACTGAAGCTTTCTTT.

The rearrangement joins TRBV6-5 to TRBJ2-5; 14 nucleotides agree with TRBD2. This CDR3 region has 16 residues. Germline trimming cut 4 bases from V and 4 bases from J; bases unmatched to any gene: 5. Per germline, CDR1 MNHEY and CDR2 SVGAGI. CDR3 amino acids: CASSSPTSGGAETQYF. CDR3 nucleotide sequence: TGTGCCAGCAGTTCACCGACTAGCGGGGGGGCAGAGACCCAGTACTTC.

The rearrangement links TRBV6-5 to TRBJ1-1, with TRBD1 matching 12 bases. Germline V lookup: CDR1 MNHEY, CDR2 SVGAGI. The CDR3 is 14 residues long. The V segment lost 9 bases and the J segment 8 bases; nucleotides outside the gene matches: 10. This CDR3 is CASYTGTGGSEAFF. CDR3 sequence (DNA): TGTGCCAGTTATACCGGGACAGGGGGCTCAGAAGCTTTCTTT.

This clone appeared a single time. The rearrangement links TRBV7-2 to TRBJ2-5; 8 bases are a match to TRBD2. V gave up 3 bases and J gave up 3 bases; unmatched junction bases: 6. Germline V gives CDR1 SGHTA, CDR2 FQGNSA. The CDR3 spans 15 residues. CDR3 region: CASSFLRGGEETQYF. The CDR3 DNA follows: TGTGCCAGCAGCTTTTTACGGGGGGGAGAAGAGACCCAGTACTTC. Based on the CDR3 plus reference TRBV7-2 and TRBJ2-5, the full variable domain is GAGVSQSPSNKVTEKGKDVELRCDPISGHTALYWYRQSLGQGLEFLIYFQGNSAPDKSGLPSDRFSAERTGGSVSTLTIQRTQQEDSAVYLCASSFLRGGEETQYFGPGTRLLVL.

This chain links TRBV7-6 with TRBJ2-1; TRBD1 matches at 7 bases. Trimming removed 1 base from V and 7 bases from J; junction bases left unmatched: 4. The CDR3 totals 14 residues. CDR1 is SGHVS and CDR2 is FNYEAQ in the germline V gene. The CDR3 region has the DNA TGTGCCAGCAGCTTAGGAGGGGGCGGGAATGAGCAGTTCTTC. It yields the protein CASSLGGGGNEQFF. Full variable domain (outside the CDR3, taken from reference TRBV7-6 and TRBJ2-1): GAGVSQSPRYKVTKRGQDVALRCDPISGHVSLYWYRQALGQGPEFLTYFNYEAQQDKSGLPNDRFSAERPEGSISTLTIQRTEQRDSAMYRCASSLGGGGNEQFFGPGTRLTVL.

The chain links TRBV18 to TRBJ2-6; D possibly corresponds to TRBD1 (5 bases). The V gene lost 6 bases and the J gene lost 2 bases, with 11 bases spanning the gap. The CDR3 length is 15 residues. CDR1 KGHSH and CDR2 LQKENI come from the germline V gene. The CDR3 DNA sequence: TGTGCCAGCTCGACAGCCACGCCTGGGGCCAACGTCCTGACTTTC. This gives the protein CASSTATPGANVLTF.

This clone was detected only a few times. The CDR3 loop reads CASSLKAGGREETQYF. Written as DNA, the CDR3 is TGTGCCAGCAGTCTAAAGGCCGGGGGGCGGGAAGAGACCCAGTACTTC. The rearrangement joins TRBV5-4 to TRBJ2-5; D is perhaps TRBD2 (7 bases). CDR1 and CDR2 (germline): SGHNT, YYREEE (reference sequence). The CDR3 is made up of 16 amino acids. V was clipped by 5 bases and J by 3 bases, with 20 bases between them.

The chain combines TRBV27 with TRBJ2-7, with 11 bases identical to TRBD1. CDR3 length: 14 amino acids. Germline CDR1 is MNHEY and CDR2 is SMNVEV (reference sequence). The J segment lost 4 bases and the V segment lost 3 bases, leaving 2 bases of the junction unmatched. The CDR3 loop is CASSFRDRGYEQYF. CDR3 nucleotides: TGTGCCAGCAGTTTCCGGGACAGGGGGTACGAGCAGTACTTC.

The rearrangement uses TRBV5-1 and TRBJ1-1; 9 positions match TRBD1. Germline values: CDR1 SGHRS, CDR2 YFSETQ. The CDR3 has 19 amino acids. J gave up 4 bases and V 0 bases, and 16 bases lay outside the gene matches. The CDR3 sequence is CASSLAWWWDRAGGTEAFF. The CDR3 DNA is TGCGCCAGCAGCTTGGCTTGGTGGTGGGACAGGGCCGGGGGCACTGAAGCTTTCTTT.

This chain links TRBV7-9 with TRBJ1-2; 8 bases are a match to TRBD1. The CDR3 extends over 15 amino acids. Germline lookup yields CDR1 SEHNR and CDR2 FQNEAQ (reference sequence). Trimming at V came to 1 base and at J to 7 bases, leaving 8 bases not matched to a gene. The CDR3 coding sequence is TGTGCCAGCAGCTTAGTGGGGTCGGACAGGGCTGGCTACACCTTC. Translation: CASSLVGSDRAGYTF.

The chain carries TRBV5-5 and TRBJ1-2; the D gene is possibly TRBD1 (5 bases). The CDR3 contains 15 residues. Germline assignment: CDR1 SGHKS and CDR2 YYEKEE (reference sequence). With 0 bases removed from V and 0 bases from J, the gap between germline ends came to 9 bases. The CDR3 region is CASSLVGDSNYGYTF. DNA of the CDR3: TGTGCCAGCAGCTTGGTGGGGGACTCTAACTATGGCTACACCTTC.

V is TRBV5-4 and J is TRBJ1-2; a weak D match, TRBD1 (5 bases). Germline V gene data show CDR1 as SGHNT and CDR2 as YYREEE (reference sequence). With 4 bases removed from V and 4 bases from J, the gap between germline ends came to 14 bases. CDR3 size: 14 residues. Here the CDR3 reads CASSGGGDPYGYTF. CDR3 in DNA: TGTGCCAGCAGCGGTGGAGGGGATCCCTATGGCTACACCTTC.

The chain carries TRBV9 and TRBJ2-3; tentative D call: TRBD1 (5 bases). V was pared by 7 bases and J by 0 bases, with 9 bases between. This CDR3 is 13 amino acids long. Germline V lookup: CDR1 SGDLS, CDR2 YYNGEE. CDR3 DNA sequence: TGTGCCAGCCAGGGATTTAGCACAGATACGCAGTATTTT. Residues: CASQGFSTDTQYF.

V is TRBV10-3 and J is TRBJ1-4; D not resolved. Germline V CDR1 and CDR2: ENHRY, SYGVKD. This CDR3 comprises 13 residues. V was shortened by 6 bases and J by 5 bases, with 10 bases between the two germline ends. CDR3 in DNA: TGTGCCATCAGGGAGACGGAGAATGAAAAACTGTTTTTT. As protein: CAIRETENEKLFF.

CDR3 nucleotide sequence: TGTGCCAGCAGCTTGGCAGGGTATTATGGCTACACCTTC. This encodes CASSLAGYYGYTF. The V call is TRBV11-3, the J call TRBJ1-2, with D tentatively TRBD1 (5 bases). The CDR3 loop spans 13 amino acids. Trimming removed 3 bases from V and 5 bases from J, with 10 bases in between. Looked up from germline, CDR1 is SGHNT and CDR2 is YENEEA.

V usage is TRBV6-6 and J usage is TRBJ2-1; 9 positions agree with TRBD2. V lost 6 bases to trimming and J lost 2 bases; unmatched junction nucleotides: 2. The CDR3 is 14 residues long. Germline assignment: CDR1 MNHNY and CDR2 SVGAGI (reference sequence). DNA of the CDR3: TGTGCCAGCAGGGTAGCGGGAGCCTACAATGAGCAGTTCTTC. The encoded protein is CASRVAGAYNEQFF.

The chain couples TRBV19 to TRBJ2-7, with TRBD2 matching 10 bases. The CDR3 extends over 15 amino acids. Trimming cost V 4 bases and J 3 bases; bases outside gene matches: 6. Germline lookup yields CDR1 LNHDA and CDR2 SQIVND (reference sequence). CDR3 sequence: CASSTSGSLLYEQYF. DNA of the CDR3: TGTGCCAGTAGTACTAGCGGGAGTTTACTCTACGAGCAGTACTTC.